These 21 T cell receptor beta chains share one sample of origin, sequenced in a study of cytomegalovirus exposure and HLA in healthy donors. The PCR employed 60 Vbeta primers together with 13 Jbeta primers. The protocol was immunoSEQ multiplex PCR, while the TCRdb copy is restricted to in-frame clones and leaves out a portion. Seen here are approximately 120,000 clones, 10% observed once, and the top ten hold 4.6%. Sequencing was performed on PBMCs. Receptor source: a woman aged 18-35 years in good health and CMV-seropositive.

The sample holds a few counts of this clone. This sample also contains other DNA sequences that code for the same CDR3. CDR3 sequence (DNA): TGTGCCAGTAGACTCGATAGCGGGACACGGGGTGAGACCCAGTACTTC. Protein sequence: CASRLDSGTRGETQYF. This chain connects TRBV19 to TRBJ2-5; TRBD2 matches 8 bases. CDR1 is LNHDA, CDR2 SQIVND, per germline (reference sequence). The CDR3 is made up of 16 amino acids. The J segment lost 5 bases and the V segment lost 6 bases, leaving 14 bases of the junction unmatched.

A few counts support this clone. The chain combines TRBV28 with TRBJ2-3; no clear D. The CDR3 spans 13 residues. V was pared by 5 bases and J by 1 base, with 7 bases between. In germline, CDR1 is MDHEN, CDR2 SYDVKM. This CDR3 reads CASSTLGTDTQYF. As DNA, the CDR3 is TGTGCCAGCAGTACTTTGGGCACAGATACGCAGTATTTT.

The J gene is TRBJ2-3, the V gene TRBV2; tentatively, D is TRBD1 (6 bases). Deletions cut 6 bases from V and 0 bases from J, with 19 bases between. From germline, CDR1 is SNHLY and CDR2 FYNNEI. CDR3 length: 17 residues. CDR3 sequence: CASRARRQASSTDTQYF. The CDR3 DNA reads TGTGCCAGCAGGGCAAGGAGACAGGCTTCTAGCACAGATACGCAGTATTTT.

This clone was detected a few times. CDR3 DNA: TGCGCCAGCAACCAAGACAGGGGCAACACCGGGGAGCTGTTTTTT. This encodes CASNQDRGNTGELFF. V gene TRBV5-1 combines with J gene TRBJ2-2, with 8 bases lining up with TRBD1. This CDR3 is 15 amino acids long. CDR1 SGHRS and CDR2 YFSETQ come from the germline V gene. The V gene end was trimmed by 6 bases and the J gene end by 2 bases; junction bases not matched to a gene: 6.

This clone occurred a few times. CDR3 coding DNA: TGTGCCAGCAGCTTGGGGCAGGGGGCCGTCATTCAGTACTTC. It codes for CASSLGQGAVIQYF. V and J are TRBV5-4 and TRBJ2-4, with TRBD1 matching over 8 bases. CDR1 and CDR2 (germline): SGHNT, YYREEE (reference sequence). V lost 0 bases and J lost 9; bases outside the gene matches: 5. There are 14 residues in the CDR3. Drawing the rest from reference TRBV5-4 and TRBJ2-4, the complete variable domain is ETGVTQSPTHLIKTRGQQVTLRCSSQSGHNTVSWYQQALGQGPQFIFQYYREEENGRGNFPPRFSGLQFPNYSSELNVNALELDDSALYLCASSLGQGAVIQYFGAGTRLSVL.

This clone was detected only a few times. This chain links TRBV11-3 with TRBJ2-1, with a possible D match to TRBD2 (5 bases). Germline V gene sequence: CDR1 SGHNT, CDR2 YENEEA. CDR3 length: 15 amino acids. V was pared by 4 bases and J by 1 base, with 11 bases between. CDR3 nucleotides: TGTGCCAGCAGCTCCAGCGGCTGGTCCTACAATGAGCAGTTCTTC. Translating gives CASSSSGWSYNEQFF.

This clone has a handful of counts. The V gene is TRBV5-6, the J gene TRBJ1-2, with unresolved D. The CDR3 is 14 amino acids. The germline gives CDR1 SGHDT, CDR2 YYEEEE. Trimming left V 1 base short and J 3 bases short, with 10 bases between. CDR3 nucleotide sequence: TGTGCCAGCAGCTTGAGAGGGCGCGACTATGGCTACACCTTC. It is translated as CASSLRGRDYGYTF.

V and J are TRBV25-1 and TRBJ2-4; D not certain. The ends were cut back, 3 bases at V and 0 bases at J, with 9 bases in the middle. CDR3 length: 15 residues. Germline V gene data show CDR1 as MGHDK and CDR2 as SYGVNS. The CDR3 protein is CASSDTVLAKNIQYF. CDR3 nucleotide sequence: TGTGCCAGCAGTGATACGGTACTAGCCAAAAACATTCAGTACTTC. Complete variable domain (other parts from reference TRBV25-1 and TRBJ2-4): EADIYQTPRYLVIGTGKKITLECSQTMGHDKMYWYQQDPGMELHLIHYSYGVNSTEKGDLSSESTVSRIRTEHFPLTLESARPSHTSQYLCASSDTVLAKNIQYFGAGTRLSVL.

This clone was counted a few times. The chain combines TRBV4-1 with TRBJ2-7; 9 bases line up with TRBD1. Trimming removed 1 base from V and 3 bases from J; junction bases left unmatched: 4. The V gene's germline CDR1 is MGHRA and CDR2 YSYEKL. This CDR3 comprises 15 residues. The CDR3 bases are TGCGCCAGCAGCCAAGCTGGGGGACAGGGCTACGAGCAGTACTTC. This codes for CASSQAGGQGYEQYF.

This chain links TRBV7-3 with TRBJ2-1; no definite D call. Germline values: CDR1 SGHTA, CDR2 FQGTGA. CDR3 length equals 15 residues. The V and J ends lost 5 bases and 8 bases respectively, with 19 bases between them. The CDR3 nucleotides are TGTGCCAGCAGCGCTAGTAGTTGGTACCCGGATGAGCAGTTCTTC. This translates into CASSASSWYPDEQFF.

This clone turned up a few times. In DNA form, the CDR3 reads TGTGCCAGTAGTATAGGACAGGGGGCAGGCACCGGGGAGCTGTTTTTT. It specifies CASSIGQGAGTGELFF. The chain combines TRBV19 with TRBJ2-2; 10 bases map to TRBD1. The trim removed 1 base at V and 4 bases at J, leaving 3 bases unmatched. The germline gives CDR1 LNHDA, CDR2 SQIVND (reference sequence). The CDR3 loop spans 16 amino acids. Combining the CDR3 with reference TRBV19 and TRBJ2-2 gives the whole variable domain DGGITQSPKYLFRKEGQNVTLSCEQNLNHDAMYWYRQDPGQGLRLIYYSQIVNDFQKGDIAEGYSVSREKKESFPLTVTSAQKNPTAFYLCASSIGQGAGTGELFFGEGSRLTVL.

The J gene is TRBJ1-2, the V gene TRBV6-5, with D possibly TRBD1 on 5 matching bases. CDR1 is MNHEY, CDR2 SVGAGI, per germline. Trimming pared 10 bases from V and 5 bases from J, leaving 20 bases between. The CDR3 runs to 14 residues. In nucleotides, the CDR3 is TGTGCCATCCGTTCCGGGGGGGTAGGGTATGGCTACACCTTC. Translation: CAIRSGGVGYGYTF.

In the case of this clone: At one end the junction does not follow the germline gene, possibly because of a read error. The rearrangement uses TRBV28 and TRBJ1-2, with a tentative D call TRBD1 (5 bases). Per the germline V gene, CDR1 is MDHEN and CDR2 is SYDVKM. CDR3 length: 12 amino acids. The CDR3 DNA sequence: TGTGCCAGCAGTCCGCGGGACCGGCCTCCTTTATTC. Translation: CASSPRDRPPLF.

This clone was seen a few times. J is TRBJ2-2 and V is TRBV9, with 8 nucleotides matching TRBD2. Germline V gene data show CDR1 as SGDLS and CDR2 as YYNGEE. V was clipped by 0 bases and J by 4 bases; unmatched bases: 5. This CDR3 comprises 16 residues. The CDR3 DNA follows: TGTGCCAGCAGCGTAGGGGGACTAGAGGGCACCGGGGAGCTGTTTTTT. This gives the protein CASSVGGLEGTGELFF.

This clone was seen more than once but under ten times. The chain recombines TRBV2 with TRBJ1-3; no clear D gene. V lost 3 bases and J 2 bases, leaving 5 bases between the germline ends. CDR1 and CDR2 (germline): SNHLY, FYNNEI. The CDR3 extends over 13 amino acids. Here the CDR3 DNA reads TGTGCCAGCAGTGAGGCGGCTGGAAACACCATATATTTT. It specifies CASSEAAGNTIYF.

This clone was detected only a few times. The chain combines TRBV27 with TRBJ1-2; TRBD1 matches 8 bases. V lost 5 bases to trimming and J lost 0 bases; unmatched junction nucleotides: 2. This CDR3 comprises 14 residues. CDR1 is MNHEY and CDR2 is SMNVEV in the germline V gene (reference sequence). CDR3 nucleotides: TGTGCCAGCAGTGGACAGGGAGCTAACTATGGCTACACCTTC. This codes for CASSGQGANYGYTF.

The genes are TRBV7-8 and TRBJ2-3; D not certain. CDR1 and CDR2 (germline): SGHVS, FQNEAQ. The ends were cut back, 0 bases at V and 0 bases at J, with 4 bases in the middle. The CDR3 has 14 residues. The CDR3 DNA reads as TGTGCCAGCAGCTTAGCCGGGAGCACAGATACGCAGTATTTT. Its protein product is CASSLAGSTDTQYF. The full variable domain, its missing parts supplied by reference TRBV7-8 and TRBJ2-3, is GAGVSQSPRYKVAKRGQDVALRCDPISGHVSLFWYQQALGQGPEFLTYFQNEAQLDKSGLPSDRFFAERPEGSVSTLKIQRTQQEDSAVYLCASSLAGSTDTQYFGPGTRLTVL.

This sequence joins TRBV6-6 and TRBJ2-1, with 11 bases identical to TRBD1. The CDR3 is 15 amino acids. CDR1 MNHNY and CDR2 SVGAGI come from the germline V gene (reference sequence). The ends lost 5 bases at V and 4 bases at J; junction bases unmatched: 4. The CDR3 here is CASSAGTGGYNEQFF. CDR3 coding DNA: TGTGCCAGCAGTGCCGGGACAGGGGGGTACAATGAGCAGTTCTTC.

This clone was detected a few times. The chain couples TRBV6-5 to TRBJ2-5, with TRBD2 matching 9 bases. Trimming took 6 bases from V and 7 from J; bases not matched to a gene: 9. The CDR3 covers 14 residues. Germline assignment: CDR1 MNHEY and CDR2 SVGAGI. This CDR3 is CASSVDSGSGTQYF. CDR3 nucleotide sequence: TGTGCCAGCAGCGTTGATAGCGGGAGCGGGACCCAGTACTTC.

The V and J genes are TRBV5-4 and TRBJ2-3, with a possible D match to TRBD1 (6 bases). Germline assignment: CDR1 SGHNT and CDR2 YYREEE (reference sequence). The CDR3 has 16 residues. V shed 4 bases and J shed 0 bases, with 15 bases lying between them. In DNA form, the CDR3 reads TGTGCCAGCAGCCGTCGGACAGTTTTGAGCACAGATACGCAGTATTTT. This gives the protein CASSRRTVLSTDTQYF.

The gene calls are TRBV18 and TRBJ2-5; TRBD1 might be the D (5 bases). From germline, CDR1 is KGHSH and CDR2 LQKENI. The CDR3 covers 13 residues. With 5 bases removed from V and 5 bases from J, the gap between germline ends came to 12 bases. The CDR3: CASSAQGSETQYF. The CDR3 DNA follows: TGTGCCAGCTCAGCTCAGGGTAGCGAGACCCAGTACTTC.